Given below is one T cell receptor (beta chain) in context. This sample stems from a study of blood T cell repertoires in COVID-19. The wider study: The cDNA or gDNA used as material had been derived from T cells, B-cell-depleted T cells, or PBMCs.

Germline CDR1 LNHDA, CDR2 SQIVND (reference sequence). Trimming left V 3 bases short and J 2 bases short, with 11 bases between. The CDR3 is 15 amino acids. How the authors handled the data: How many nucleated cells were present was estimated from reference gene primer amplification. Produced via immunoSEQ multiplex PCR; TCRdb's table is partial and in-frame only. That table furnishes V, J and clone size, whereas the DNA furnished D and trimming. This sample has 300,000 to 400,000 clones, with more than 75% found just once. The chain carries TRBV19 and TRBJ2-1; TRBD2 might be the D (6 bases). The sequence was collected from a young woman who had recovered from COVID-19. The sequencing input was peripheral blood. CDR3 region: CASSIMGGTYNEQFF. The CDR3 DNA reads TGTGCCAGTAGTATTATGGGGGGAACCTACAATGAGCAGTTCTTC.